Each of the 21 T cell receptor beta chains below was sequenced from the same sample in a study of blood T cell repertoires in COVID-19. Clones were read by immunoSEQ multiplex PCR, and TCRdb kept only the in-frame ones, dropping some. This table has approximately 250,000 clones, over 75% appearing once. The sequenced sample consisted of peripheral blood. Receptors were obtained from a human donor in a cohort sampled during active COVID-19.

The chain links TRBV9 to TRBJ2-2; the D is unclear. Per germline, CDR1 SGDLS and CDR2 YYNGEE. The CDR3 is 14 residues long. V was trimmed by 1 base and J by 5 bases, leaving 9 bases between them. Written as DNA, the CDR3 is TGTGCCAGCAGCGTATCTTGGCTGACCGGGGAGCTGTTTTTT. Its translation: CASSVSWLTGELFF.

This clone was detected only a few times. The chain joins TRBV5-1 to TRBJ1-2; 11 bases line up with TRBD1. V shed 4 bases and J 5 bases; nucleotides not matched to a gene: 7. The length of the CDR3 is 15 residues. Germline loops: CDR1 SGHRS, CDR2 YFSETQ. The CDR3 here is CASSQGQGGLYGYTF. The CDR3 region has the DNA TGCGCCAGCAGCCAGGGACAGGGGGGACTTTATGGCTACACCTTC.

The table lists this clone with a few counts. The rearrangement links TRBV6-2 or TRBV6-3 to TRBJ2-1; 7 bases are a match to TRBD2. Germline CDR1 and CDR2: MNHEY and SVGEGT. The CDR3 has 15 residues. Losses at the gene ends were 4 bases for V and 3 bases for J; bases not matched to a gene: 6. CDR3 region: CASSSSGVHYNEQFF. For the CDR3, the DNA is TGTGCCAGCAGTTCGAGCGGGGTCCACTACAATGAGCAGTTCTTC.

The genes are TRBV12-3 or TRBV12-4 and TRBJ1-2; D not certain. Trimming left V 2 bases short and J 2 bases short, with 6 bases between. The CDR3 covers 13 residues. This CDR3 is CASSLSTNYGYTF. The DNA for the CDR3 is TGTGCCAGCAGTTTAAGTACAAACTATGGCTACACCTTC.

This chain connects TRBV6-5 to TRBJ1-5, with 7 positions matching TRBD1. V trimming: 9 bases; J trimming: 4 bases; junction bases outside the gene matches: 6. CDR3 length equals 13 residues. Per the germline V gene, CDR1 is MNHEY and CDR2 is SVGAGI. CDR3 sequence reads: CARSTGINQPQHF. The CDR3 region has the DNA TGTGCCAGGTCGACAGGGATTAATCAGCCCCAGCATTTT.

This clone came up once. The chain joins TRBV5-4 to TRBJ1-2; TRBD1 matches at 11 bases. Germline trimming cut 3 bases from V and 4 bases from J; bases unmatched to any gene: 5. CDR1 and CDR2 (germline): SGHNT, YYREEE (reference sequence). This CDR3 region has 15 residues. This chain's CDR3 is CASSSDGTGGYGYTF. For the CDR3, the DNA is TGTGCCAGCAGCTCAGATGGGACAGGGGGCTATGGCTACACCTTC.

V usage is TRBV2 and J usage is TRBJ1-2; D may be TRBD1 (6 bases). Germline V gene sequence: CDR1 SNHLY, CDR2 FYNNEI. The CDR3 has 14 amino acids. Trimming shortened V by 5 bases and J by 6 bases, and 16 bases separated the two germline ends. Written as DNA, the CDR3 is TGTGCCAGCAGTAAAAACAGGGTGGCGAATGGCTACACCTTC. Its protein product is CASSKNRVANGYTF.

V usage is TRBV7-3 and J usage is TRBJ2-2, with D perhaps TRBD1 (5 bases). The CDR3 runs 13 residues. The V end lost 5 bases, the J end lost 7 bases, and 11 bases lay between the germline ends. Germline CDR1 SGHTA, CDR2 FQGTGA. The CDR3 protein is CASSPQGLGELFF. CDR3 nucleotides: TGTGCCAGCAGCCCCCAGGGCCTCGGGGAGCTGTTTTTT.

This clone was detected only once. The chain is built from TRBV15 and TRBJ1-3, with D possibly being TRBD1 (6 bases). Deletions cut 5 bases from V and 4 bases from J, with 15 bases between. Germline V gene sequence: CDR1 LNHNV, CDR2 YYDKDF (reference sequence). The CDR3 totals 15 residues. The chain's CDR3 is CATSPQGSSGNTIYF. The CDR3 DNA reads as TGTGCCACCAGCCCCCAGGGGAGCTCAGGAAACACCATATATTTT.

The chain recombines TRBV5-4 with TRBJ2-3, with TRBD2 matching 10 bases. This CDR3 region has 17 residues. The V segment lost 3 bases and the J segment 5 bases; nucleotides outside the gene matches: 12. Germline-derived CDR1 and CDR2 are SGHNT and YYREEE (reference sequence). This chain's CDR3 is CASSSDEAGGPGDTQYF. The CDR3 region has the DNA TGTGCCAGCAGCTCGGACGAAGCGGGAGGGCCCGGAGATACGCAGTATTTT.

CDR3 nucleotides: TGCGCCAGCAGCCCTGGGCGGATCGGCAGCGGGAGTAACACAGATACGCAGTATTTT. This codes for CASSPGRIGSGSNTDTQYF. This sequence joins TRBV5-1 and TRBJ2-3; 8 nucleotides line up with TRBD2. The CDR3 contains 19 residues. CDR1 and CDR2 (germline): SGHRS, YFSETQ. J lost 2 bases, V lost 4 bases, and 18 bases had no gene match.

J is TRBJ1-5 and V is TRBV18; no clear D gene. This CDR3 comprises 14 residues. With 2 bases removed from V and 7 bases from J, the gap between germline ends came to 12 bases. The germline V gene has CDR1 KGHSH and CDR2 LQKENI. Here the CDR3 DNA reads TGTGCCAGCTCACCAGCACGGGGTGGGCAGCCCCAGCATTTT. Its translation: CASSPARGGQPQHF.

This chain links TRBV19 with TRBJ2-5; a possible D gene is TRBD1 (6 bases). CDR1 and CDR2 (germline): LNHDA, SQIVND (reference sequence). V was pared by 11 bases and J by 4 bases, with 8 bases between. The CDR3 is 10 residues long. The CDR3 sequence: CASGVETQYF. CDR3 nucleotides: TGTGCCTCAGGGGTAGAGACCCAGTACTTC.

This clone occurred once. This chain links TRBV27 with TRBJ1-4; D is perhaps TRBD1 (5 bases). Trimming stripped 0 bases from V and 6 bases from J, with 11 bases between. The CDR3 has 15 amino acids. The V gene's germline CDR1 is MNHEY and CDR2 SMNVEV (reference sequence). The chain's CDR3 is CASSLSRRGYEKLFF. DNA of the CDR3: TGTGCCAGCAGTTTATCGAGGAGGGGCTATGAAAAACTGTTTTTT.

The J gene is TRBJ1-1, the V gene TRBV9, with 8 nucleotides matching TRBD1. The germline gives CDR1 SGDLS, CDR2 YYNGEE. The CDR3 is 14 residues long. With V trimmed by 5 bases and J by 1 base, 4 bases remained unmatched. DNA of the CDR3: TGTGCCAGCAGGCTCGGGACAGGGAACACTGAAGCTTTCTTT. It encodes CASRLGTGNTEAFF.

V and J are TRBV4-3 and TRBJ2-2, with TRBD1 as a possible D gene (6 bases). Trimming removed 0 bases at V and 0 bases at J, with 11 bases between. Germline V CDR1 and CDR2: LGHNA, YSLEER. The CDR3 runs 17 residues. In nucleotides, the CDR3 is TGCGCCAGCAGCCAAGAGTGGTCAGGGGCGAACACCGGGGAGCTGTTTTTT. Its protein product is CASSQEWSGANTGELFF.

The CDR3 is CASSFGGEPYTQYF. The CDR3 bases are TGTGCCAGCAGCTTCGGCGGGGAGCCCTATACGCAGTATTTT. The V and J genes are TRBV5-4 and TRBJ2-3; D possibly corresponds to TRBD2 (6 bases). Germline CDR1 is SGHNT and CDR2 is YYREEE (reference sequence). The length of the CDR3 is 14 residues. Deletions cut 2 bases from V and 7 bases from J, with 14 bases between.

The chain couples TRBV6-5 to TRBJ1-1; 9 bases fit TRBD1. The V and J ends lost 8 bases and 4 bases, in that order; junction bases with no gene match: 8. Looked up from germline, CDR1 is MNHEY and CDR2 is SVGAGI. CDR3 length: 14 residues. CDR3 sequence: CASSRDRVVTEAFF. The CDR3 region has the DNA TGTGCCAGCTCGAGGGACAGGGTGGTCACTGAAGCTTTCTTT.

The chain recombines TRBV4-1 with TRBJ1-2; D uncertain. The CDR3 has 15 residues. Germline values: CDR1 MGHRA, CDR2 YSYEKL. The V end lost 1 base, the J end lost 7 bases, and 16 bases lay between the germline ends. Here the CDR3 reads CASSQGPATGSGYTF. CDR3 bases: TGCGCCAGCAGCCAAGGTCCGGCGACGGGAAGTGGCTACACCTTC.

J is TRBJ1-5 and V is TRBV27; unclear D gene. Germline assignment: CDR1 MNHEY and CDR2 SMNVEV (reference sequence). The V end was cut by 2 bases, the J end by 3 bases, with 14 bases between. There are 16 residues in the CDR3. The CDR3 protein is CASSLKSPRLNQPQHF. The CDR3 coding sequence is TGTGCCAGCAGTTTAAAGTCCCCGAGACTCAATCAGCCCCAGCATTTT.

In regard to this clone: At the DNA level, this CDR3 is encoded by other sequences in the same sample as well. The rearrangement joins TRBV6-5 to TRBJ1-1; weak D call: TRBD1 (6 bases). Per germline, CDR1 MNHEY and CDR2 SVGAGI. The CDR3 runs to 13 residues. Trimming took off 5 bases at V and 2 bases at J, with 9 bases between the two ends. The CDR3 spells CASSLGGNTEAFF. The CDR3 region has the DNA TGTGCCAGCAGTCTAGGGGGTAACACTGAAGCTTTCTTT.